This TCR beta chain emerged from a study of siplizumab effects on memory and regulatory T cells. Study in general: Mixed lymphocyte reactions were matched in twos, containing siplizumab at 0.95 to 1 ug/mL or lacking drug.

Clones were read by immunoSEQ multiplex PCR, and TCRdb kept only the in-frame ones, dropping some. The sample holds approximately 10,000 clones, around 40% seen once. A note on this clone: Its antigen is not identified.

Study results and caveats: Most alloreactive clones went unmapped to unstimulated subsets; only a minor fraction mapped. Siplizumab produced a significant drop in alloreactive sequences attributable to unstimulated CD4+ memory cells. Memory T cells appeared less diverse than naive cells, which seemed to contribute substantially to alloresponse.

From germline, CDR1 is MNHEY and CDR2 SVGAGI. This CDR3 has 11 residues. The V gene lost 8 bases and the J gene lost 7 bases, with 11 bases spanning the gap. Cocultured for over five days at 37°C were the mixed lymphocyte reaction cells. This receptor was obtained from a human donor in good health; the cells came from an allogeneic mixed lymphocyte reaction. The J gene is TRBJ1-1, the V gene TRBV6-5; perhaps TRBD1 as D (5 bases). Specimen: CFSE-low (dividing) CD4+ T cells sorted from an allogeneic mixed lymphocyte reaction. CDR3 protein: CASGRDNEAFF. In nucleotides, the CDR3 is TGTGCCAGCGGCAGGGATAATGAAGCTTTCTTT.